Listed here are 7 T cell receptor beta chains from one sample, sequenced in a study of CD8+ T cells in alopecia areata. Extracted RNA was reverse transcribed, and the resulting cDNA served as sequencing template. The assay was immunoSEQ multiplex PCR, and TCRdb's table has in-frame clones only and misses some. The sample has more than 200,000 clones; roughly two thirds are singletons. The sequencing here drew on CD4+ T cells sorted from blood, taken at week 0. These receptors were collected from a human donor with alopecia areata.

The sample holds a few counts of this clone. The chain is built from TRBV25-1 and TRBJ1-2; TRBD1 is a possible D gene (5 bases). Trimming cost V 4 bases and J 7 bases, with 13 bases left between them. Germline loops: CDR1 MGHDK, CDR2 SYGVNS. The CDR3 covers 13 residues. CDR3 in amino acids: CASSGRGVGGYTF. In nucleotides, the CDR3 is TGTGCCAGCAGTGGCCGAGGGGTAGGTGGCTACACCTTC.

This rearrangement joins TRBV5-1 to TRBJ1-2; no definite D call. Trimming removed 4 bases at V and 3 bases at J, with 10 bases between. CDR1 is SGHRS, CDR2 YFSETQ, per germline. CDR3 length equals 13 residues. CDR3 region: CASSEGSDYGYTF. The CDR3, as DNA: TGCGCCAGCAGCGAGGGTTCTGACTATGGCTACACCTTC.

The chain is built from TRBV2 and TRBJ1-2, with TRBD1 as a possible D gene (5 bases). The CDR3 has 15 amino acids. Trimming cost V 6 bases and J 0 bases, with 14 bases left between them. CDR1 and CDR2 from the germline V gene are SNHLY and FYNNEI. The CDR3 loop is CASSANRKPNYGYTF. The DNA of the CDR3 is TGTGCCAGCAGCGCCAACAGGAAACCTAACTATGGCTACACCTTC.

CDR3 residues: CASSQDPSPYEQYF. The CDR3, as DNA: TGCGCCAGCAGCCAAGACCCCAGTCCCTACGAGCAGTACTTC. The rearrangement joins TRBV4-1 to TRBJ2-7; D uncertain. Germline V gene sequence: CDR1 MGHRA, CDR2 YSYEKL. Between the trimmed V and J ends, which lost 0 bases and 2 bases, there was a span of 8 bases. The CDR3 is 14 residues long.

About this clone itself: Different DNA sequences within this sample yield the same CDR3. The gene calls are TRBV30 and TRBJ1-5; D is ambiguous. V lost 1 base to trimming and J lost 2 bases, with 6 bases between them. CDR1 and CDR2 (germline): GTSNPN, SVGIG (reference sequence). This CDR3 is 13 amino acids long. The CDR3 spells CAWSGRGNQPQHF. The CDR3 DNA follows: TGTGCCTGGAGTGGACGGGGCAATCAGCCCCAGCATTTT.

This clone was picked up one time. This sequence joins TRBV19 and TRBJ1-2; D is undetermined. Germline V gene sequence: CDR1 LNHDA, CDR2 SQIVND (reference sequence). Trimming took off 7 bases at V and 4 bases at J, with 19 bases between the two ends. The CDR3 totals 15 residues. The CDR3 region is CASIADGRAGYGYTF. The CDR3 DNA is TGTGCCAGTATAGCGGACGGACGAGCAGGCTATGGCTACACCTTC.

The rearrangement links TRBV5-6 to TRBJ1-6; a weak D match, TRBD1 (5 bases). The V gene's germline CDR1 is SGHDT and CDR2 YYEEEE. Trimming shortened V by 4 bases and J by 7 bases, and 12 bases separated the two germline ends. The length of the CDR3 is 14 residues. This CDR3 reads CASSQGPPNSPLHF. The CDR3 DNA follows: TGTGCCAGCAGCCAGGGACCGCCAAATTCACCCCTCCACTTT.